The 15 T cell receptor beta chains below come from one sample, sequenced in a study of control samples from healthy donors and cancer patients. Profiling relied on immunoSEQ multiplex PCR, and the TCRdb table lists in-frame clones only, not all of them. Of some 130,000 clones in the sample, approximately 90% were seen once. Input material: blood. The receptors shown here come from a man in his forties or fifties in good health.

The rearrangement joins TRBV19 to TRBJ2-1; D might be TRBD1 or TRBD2, each matching 6 bases. CDR3 length: 15 amino acids. Germline CDR1 LNHDA, CDR2 SQIVND (reference sequence). Trimming cost V 9 bases and J 5 bases, with 20 bases left between them. CDR3 coding DNA: TGTGCCAGCCAGTGGGGGGCTAGGAATAACAATGAGCAGTTCTTC. As protein: CASQWGARNNNEQFF.

V and J are TRBV7-2 and TRBJ1-2; D is ambiguous. Germline values: CDR1 SGHTA, CDR2 FQGNSA. Trimming pared 3 bases from V and 12 bases from J, leaving 2 bases between. CDR3 length equals 8 residues. This CDR3 is CASSFDTF. The CDR3 nucleotides are TGTGCCAGCAGCTTTGACACCTTC.

The chain combines TRBV3-1 (or the pseudogene TRBV3-2) with TRBJ1-5, with D unclear. Germline V gene lookup returns CDR1 LGHDT and CDR2 YNNKEL (reference sequence). The germline V and J ends were trimmed by 4 bases and 0 bases, with 7 bases remaining between them. The length of the CDR3 is 14 residues. In nucleotides, the CDR3 is TGTGCCAGCAGCCCCGTTTATAGCAATCAGCCCCAGCATTTT. Amino acids: CASSPVYSNQPQHF.

The rearrangement uses TRBV30 and TRBJ2-1, with D possibly being TRBD1 or TRBD2 (7 bases each). Per germline, CDR1 GTSNPN and CDR2 SVGIG (reference sequence). The ends were cut back, 0 bases at V and 12 bases at J, with 15 bases in the middle. This CDR3 comprises 13 residues. The chain's CDR3 is CAWSVARGGGQFF. In DNA, the CDR3 is TGTGCCTGGAGTGTAGCCAGGGGGGGCGGGCAGTTCTTC. The variable domain in full, completed from reference TRBV30 and TRBJ2-1, reads SQTIHQWPATLVQPVGSPLSLECTVEGTSNPNLYWYRQAAGRGLQLLFYSVGIGQISSEVPQNLSASRPQDRQFILSSKKLLLSDSGFYLCAWSVARGGGQFFGPGTRLTVL.

Written as DNA, the CDR3 is TGTGCCAGCAGTGACCCGATGGATGGCTACACCTTC. It translates to CASSDPMDGYTF. V usage is TRBV6-4 and J usage is TRBJ1-2; D uncertain. In germline, CDR1 is MRHNA, CDR2 SNTAGT. The CDR3 is 12 amino acids. V shed 2 bases and J shed 6 bases, with 7 bases lying between them.

The J gene is TRBJ2-5, the V gene TRBV29-1; a weak D match, TRBD1 (6 bases). This CDR3 is 12 amino acids long. V was pared by 7 bases and J by 5 bases, with 14 bases between. Germline CDR1 and CDR2: SQVTM and ANQGSEA. The CDR3 sequence: CSATGGGETQYF. Here the CDR3 DNA reads TGCAGCGCCACCGGTGGGGGCGAGACCCAGTACTTC.

This sequence joins TRBV7-8 and TRBJ2-1; perhaps TRBD2 as D (6 bases). V lost 3 bases, J lost 8 bases, and 8 bases lay in between. The CDR3 runs to 12 residues. CDR1 SGHVS and CDR2 FQNEAQ come from the germline V gene. CDR3 loop: CASSFSGHEQFF. The CDR3 nucleotides read TGTGCCAGCAGCTTTAGCGGCCATGAGCAGTTCTTC.

The J gene is TRBJ2-1, the V gene TRBV19; TRBD1 matches at 9 bases. The CDR3 consists of 16 residues. Germline trimming cut 1 base from V and 7 bases from J; bases unmatched to any gene: 8. Germline values: CDR1 LNHDA, CDR2 SQIVND (reference sequence). CDR3 bases: TGTGCCAGTAGTATAGCCGGTCGGGACAGGGCGAATGAGCAGTTCTTC. Protein: CASSIAGRDRANEQFF.

This clone was recorded once. The rearrangement links TRBV6-2 or TRBV6-3 to TRBJ1-2; D call uncertain. Germline CDR1 MNHEY, CDR2 SVGEGT. The CDR3 runs 11 residues. V was clipped by 2 bases and J by 5 bases, with 3 bases between them. The CDR3 sequence is CASSYPYGYTF. The CDR3 DNA sequence: TGTGCCAGCAGTTACCCGTATGGCTACACCTTC.

V and J are TRBV7-9 and TRBJ1-6; D is ambiguous. Germline V gene data show CDR1 as SEHNR and CDR2 as FQNEAQ (reference sequence). The V gene lost 5 bases and the J gene lost 7 bases, with 15 bases spanning the gap. The CDR3 runs to 15 residues. CDR3 coding DNA: TGTGCCAGCAGCCCAAGGGTTGACTGGAATTCACCCCTCCACTTT. This gives the protein CASSPRVDWNSPLHF.

The chain joins TRBV19 to TRBJ2-4; no clear D gene. Germline lookup yields CDR1 LNHDA and CDR2 SQIVND (reference sequence). The CDR3 is made up of 15 amino acids. Deletions cut 1 base from V and 0 bases from J, with 7 bases between. CDR3 in amino acids: CASSIGGTAKNIQYF. In DNA form, the CDR3 reads TGTGCCAGTAGTATAGGAGGAACAGCCAAAAACATTCAGTACTTC.

The chain joins TRBV5-6 to TRBJ2-3; TRBD2 agrees at 7 bases. Germline trimming cut 3 bases from V and 2 bases from J; bases unmatched to any gene: 9. The germline gives CDR1 SGHDT, CDR2 YYEEEE. This CDR3 has 16 amino acids. This CDR3 reads CASSSPGLRNTDTQYF. DNA for the CDR3: TGTGCCAGCAGCTCCCCGGGACTAAGGAACACAGATACGCAGTATTTT.

V is TRBV7-6 and J is TRBJ2-3; 12 bases fit TRBD2. The CDR3 runs to 16 residues. The V gene's germline CDR1 is SGHVS and CDR2 FNYEAQ. V lost 8 bases to trimming and J lost 6 bases; unmatched junction nucleotides: 12. CDR3 residues: CASALSSGGAADTQYF. The CDR3 nucleotides read TGTGCCAGCGCCTTATCTAGCGGGGGGGCTGCGGATACGCAGTATTTT.

The V call is TRBV19, the J call TRBJ1-1; D unresolved. There are 13 residues in the CDR3. Per the germline V gene, CDR1 is LNHDA and CDR2 is SQIVND (reference sequence). V lost 5 bases to trimming and J lost 0 bases, with 7 bases between them. DNA of the CDR3: TGTGCCAGTAGTGTCCAGCTGAACACTGAAGCTTTCTTT. Translation: CASSVQLNTEAFF.

CDR3 nucleotides: TGTGCCAGCAGTTCCCCGGGACTAGGCGTGTCAGATACGCAGTATTTT. Its protein is CASSSPGLGVSDTQYF. The rearrangement uses TRBV6-2 or TRBV6-3 and TRBJ2-3; 8 nucleotides line up with TRBD2. Per germline, CDR1 MNHEY and CDR2 SVGEGT. J gave up 4 bases and V 4 bases, and 10 bases lay outside the gene matches. This CDR3 has 16 amino acids.